The source of this TCR beta chain is a study of T cell responses to AZD1222 COVID-19 vaccine (dated by TCRdb to 2020 to 2023). Describing the broader study: Because spike-specific TCR depth and breadth did not differ between the two schedules, AZD1222 recipients who got a second dose at roughly 4 weeks were pooled with those who got a second dose at roughly 12 weeks. TCR sequencing was performed for 230 to 250 trial participants, of whom some 200 were given two doses of AZD1222 and some 26 were given two doses of MenACWY control vaccine. Trial participants were enrolled by age into 18-55, 56-69 and 70-plus year subgroups, with about 150, 28 and 57 TCR-sequenced participants respectively.

What the study reported, not specific to this receptor: In the small 56-69-year group, the increase in depth fell short of significance, most likely because of low power. Participants were mostly white British and included more females than males, and it was suggested by the authors that clonal diversity may have been underestimated. Epitopes outside the regions mutated in the B.1.351 and B.1.1.7 variants were reportedly recognized by nearly half of the unique spike-specific TCRs. The vaccine-associated CD4 TCRs covered the entire spike protein, and the dominant responses fell in regions 160-218 and 743-854. Because no day 14 peak-response samples were available, repertoires were characterized only after the peak T cell response. After two AZD1222 doses, both the breadth and the depth of spike-specific TCRs were significantly higher than at day 0 and than in MenACWY recipients. Conclusions about previously exposed vaccinees were limited because only a handful of AZD1222 recipients were SARS-CoV-2 seropositive at baseline.

The germline V gene (reference sequence) supplies CDR1 LNHDA and CDR2 SQIVND. There are 15 amino acids in the CDR3, from cysteine to phenylalanine inclusive. Only the CDR3 DNA stays, 45 bases, in frame from base 1. V and J are trimmed by 6 bases and 0 bases, and the gene matches miss 5 bases of the junction. The CDR3 regions of human TCRbeta chains were subjected to immunosequencing. As for the authors' bioinformatics: Repertoire TCRs were matched against a reference library of SARS-CoV-2-specific TCRs generated with the MIRA antigen-specificity platform. Breadth was defined as the fraction of unique TCRs that were SARS-CoV-2-associated. Depth was defined as the fraction of total T cells that were SARS-CoV-2-associated. Each spike-specific TCR was assigned to its reactive spike region and to a CD4 or CD8 class using the MIRA data. Log10-transformed breadth and depth values were compared by one-way ANOVA with Sidak's multiple comparisons tests. In TCRdb, the immuneACCESS table is reduced to in-frame sequences with V and J assigned. These tables do not hold every clone; where another copy was compared, an unresolved V gene accounts for under half, and the others remain unexplained. V and J calls plus clone size are reproduced from that table; the DNA served to infer D and trimming. Here the sample has about 97,000 clones; over 75% occur a single time. The ten top clones hold less than 3.5% of the sample.

The sample's time point label is to be understood as: baseline before first vaccination. Vaccinee samples came from UK trials COV001 and COV002, including a single-blind randomized controlled phase 2/3 trial of AZD1222 (ChAdOx1 nCoV-19) in healthy adults. Trial participant PBMC samples were collected at day 0 and day 28 after the second dose for TCRbeta chain sequencing. Concerning this clone: What antigen it recognizes has not been identified. No base qualities exist here, and no much larger clone lies one base off it.

The chain is made from TRBV19 and TRBJ2-7; 10 junctional bases match TRBD2. The sample in question was peripheral blood, obtained on day 0 of AZD1222 vaccination. This clonotype was sampled from an adult in good health. Read as DNA, the sequence is TGTGCCAGTAGGGCTAGCGGGGGCAGCTCCTACGAGCAGTACTTC. It encodes CASRASGGSSYEQYF.